Below, one TCR beta chain is given with its context. This clonotype showed up many times. Its specific antigen is unknown. Base qualities were left out, and no much larger clone turns up one base away. To synthesize cDNA, template-switch 5'RACE was performed with a primer carrying a 10-nucleotide random unique molecular identifier so that each TCR transcript was tagged. Over 170 million TCR-beta sequences, covering 15-18 subjects, were produced in each sequencing run. The RNeasy kit was used to extract total RNA. TCR-beta VDJ regions were amplified with primers for the TCR constant region and the 5'RACE anchor, using the KAPA Real-time Library Amplification kit. A first PCR added sample indexes and Illumina adaptors, and a second PCR then raised library yield. The roughly 650 bp TCR product was size-selected on a 2% E-gel SizeSelection system after Ampure bead purification. Library quality was checked on a Bioanalyzer, concentration was measured with Qubit, and libraries were quantified with the Kapa Library Quantification kit before pooling. Paired-end 2 x 150 bp sequencing of the libraries was performed on an Illumina HiSeq 2500. To increase sequence diversity, about 25-31% phiX was spiked into each library pool. Under the source paper's analysis protocol: Quality-filtered reads were processed with the UMI-based MiGEC pipeline, and over 90% of raw TCR sequences were removed by the MiGEC pipeline during error correction. VDJ genes were aligned to IMGT germline references, and clonotypes were defined by unique CDR3 amino acid sequence plus V-J genes. VDJtools evaluated clonal expansion, Shannon diversity and CDR3 relatedness (CalcPairwiseDistances, ClusterSamples); CLCbio workbench built phylogenetic trees. Using coefficient-of-variation modelling across technical triplicates, the study counted a clone as expanded if it had at least 8 unique UMIs. TCRdb reanalyzed the raw reads on its own, using fastp at Q25 for trimming and MiXCR for clone calling, and kept in-frame beta chains. Rows merge per CDR3 protein into single entries with the most common DNA and genes. For this entry, the V and J calls and clone size follow TCRdb and not the study's own pipeline. This sample holds about 33,000 distinct CDR3 sequences; 1.5% were observed only once. The ten largest account for about 9.3% of the sample.

This record comes from a study of neurological immune-mediated disorders (dated by TCRdb to the late 2010s). Background for the entire study: Among the 34 multiple sclerosis patients, relapsing-remitting MS accounted for about 31 and secondary progressive MS accounted for 3. The study compared peripheral blood TCR-beta repertoires of HTLV-I-associated myelopathy (HAM/TSP) patients, multiple sclerosis patients and healthy controls using UMI-based sequencing. The approximately 110 TCR-beta libraries included longitudinal samples, technical triplicates and paired sorted CD4+ and CD8+ T-cell subsets alongside PBMC samples. The cohort included 60 to 70 subjects: about 15 with HAM/TSP, about 34 with multiple sclerosis, and some 20 healthy controls. What the work shows at the level of the full study, not this receptor alone: The highest TCR clonal expansion was observed in HAM/TSP patients, whereas the lowest was observed in MS patients, even when compared with healthy controls. In a phylogenetic analysis, the repertoires of 18 out of 34 MS patients fell into a single cluster of related CDR3 sequences, pointing to a possible signature at the repertoire level. No identical CDR3 amino acid sequences were shared among expanded clones across subjects, suggesting private TCR-beta repertoires in all groups. The MS cluster was not associated with any clinical or MRI features, and the authors stated that larger cohorts are needed.

For the unsorted PBMC libraries, 2 million PBMCs were stored in RNAlater at -80 degrees C until RNA extraction and were used to generate the libraries. The multiple sclerosis patients were enrolled in a US clinical protocol that used magnetic resonance imaging to evaluate disease progression. Peripheral blood was subjected to Ficoll-Hypaque density gradient centrifugation to isolate PBMCs, which were then cryopreserved in liquid nitrogen. V lost 5 bases and J lost 6 bases; the stretch between them is 19 bases long. Inclusive of the bounding cysteine and phenylalanine, the CDR3 is 15 residues long. The sequence is cut down to CDR3 DNA, 45 bases in frame from base 1. CDR1 is given as MGHRA and CDR2 as YSYEKL, both from the germline V gene.

The sequence came from a woman in her 30s with multiple sclerosis. The sequencing sample was made of PBMCs. The chain uses TRBV4-1 and TRBJ1-1; perhaps TRBD1 is the D gene, with 6 bases matching. The DNA is TGCGCCAGCAGCGTTGCCCAGGGGTTCGGAGCTGAAGCTTTCTTT. Translation gives CASSVAQGFGAEAFF.